The present TCR beta chain was sequenced within a study of T cell repertoires in cytomegalovirus infection. Study details: CMV epitopes in the study were HLA-C-restricted (recently identified) and HLA-B-restricted (well studied). In public TCR beta signatures, there were indications of both CMV infection and matching HLA type.

Study-level points and caveats: Based on cumulative public TCR beta family frequency, carriers of CMV plus the relevant HLA were identified.

TCRdb used MiXCR to reprocess the reads, holding one entry per CDR3 protein. The data show fewer than 1,000,000 distinct CDR3 sequences, around 29% seen once. Trimming removed 2 bases at V and 0 bases at J, with 12 bases between. The CDR3 is 16 residues long. From germline, CDR1 is SGHDT and CDR2 YYEEEE. On this clonotype: Antigen: not known.

The specimen comprised cultured CD8+ T cells from PBMCs, sampled from culture after CMV antigen stimulation. V is TRBV5-6 and J is TRBJ2-1; tentative D call: TRBD1 (6 bases). The receptor was isolated from a human donor in good health (CMV status not recorded). Some clones in this sample may be carry-over from other donors' samples. In DNA, the CDR3 is TGTGCCAGCAGCTTACCGGACAGTAGCTCCTACAATGAGCAGTTCTTC. It codes for CASSLPDSSSYNEQFF. Using reference TRBV5-6 and TRBJ2-1 for the parts outside the CDR3, the full variable domain is DAGVTQSPTHLIKTRGQQVTLRCSPKSGHDTVSWYQQALGQGPQFIFQYYEEEERQRGNFPDRFSGHQFPNYSSELNVNALLLGDSALYLCASSLPDSSSYNEQFFGPGTRLTVL.